The T cell receptor beta chain described here comes from a study of blood T cell repertoires in COVID-19. For the study at large: Donors in the United States, Italy and Spain gave samples during acute or convalescent COVID-19. PBMCs, B-cell-depleted T cells, or T cells provided the cDNA or gDNA that made up the material.

V lost 2 bases, J lost 0 bases, and 4 bases lay in between. CDR1 is SQVTM, CDR2 ANQGSEA, per germline. The CDR3 loop spans 12 amino acids. Per the original data handling: Amplifying reference gene primers gave estimates of nucleated cell counts. The protocol was immunoSEQ multiplex PCR, while the TCRdb copy is restricted to in-frame clones and leaves out a portion. V and J calls plus clone size are reproduced from that table; the DNA served to infer D and trimming. The table records 140,000 to 150,000 clones, 84% of them present only once. The sequenced sample was peripheral blood. This chain connects TRBV29-1 to TRBJ1-2; no clear D gene. The sequence was obtained from a human donor in a cohort sampled during active COVID-19. The CDR3 is CSVERANYGYTF. CDR3 DNA sequence: TGCAGCGTTGAAAGAGCTAACTATGGCTACACCTTC.